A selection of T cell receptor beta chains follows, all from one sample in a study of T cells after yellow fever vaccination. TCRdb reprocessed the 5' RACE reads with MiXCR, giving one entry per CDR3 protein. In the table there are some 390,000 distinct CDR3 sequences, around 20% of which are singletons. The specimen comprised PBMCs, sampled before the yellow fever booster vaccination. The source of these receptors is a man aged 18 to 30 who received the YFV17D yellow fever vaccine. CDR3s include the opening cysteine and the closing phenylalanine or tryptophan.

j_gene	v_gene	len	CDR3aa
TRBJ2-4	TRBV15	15	CATSRENRGENIQYF
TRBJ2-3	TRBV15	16	CATSRVGDRRTDTQYF
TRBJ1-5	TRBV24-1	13	CATSSGNNQPQHF
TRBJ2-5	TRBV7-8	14	CASTSGLSQETQYF
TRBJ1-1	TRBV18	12	CASASRYAEAFF
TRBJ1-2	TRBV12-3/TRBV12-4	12	CASSYHGGGYTF
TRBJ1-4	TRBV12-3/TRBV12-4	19	CASSFHSWGSTATNEKLFF
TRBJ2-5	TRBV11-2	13	CASSLGSTVTQYF
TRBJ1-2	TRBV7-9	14	CASSPGTGGYGYTF
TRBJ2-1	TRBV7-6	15	CASSLARGLYNEQFF
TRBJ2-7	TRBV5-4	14	CASSFAGADYEQYF
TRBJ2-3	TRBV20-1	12	CSASDSTDTQYF
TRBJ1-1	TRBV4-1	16	CASSQEGSLWGTEAFF
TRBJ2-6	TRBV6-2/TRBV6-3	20	CASSFTQTGGRYSGANVLTF
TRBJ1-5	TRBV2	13	CASSGDSNQPQHF
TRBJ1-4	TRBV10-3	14	CAISNSQTGEKLFF
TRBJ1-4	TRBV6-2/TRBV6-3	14	CASSYSGGAEKLFF
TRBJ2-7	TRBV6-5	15	CASSYGLAGEGEQYF
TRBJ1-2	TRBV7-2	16	CASSVLHTGEHYGYTF
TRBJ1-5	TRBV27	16	CASRGDPWARNQPQHF